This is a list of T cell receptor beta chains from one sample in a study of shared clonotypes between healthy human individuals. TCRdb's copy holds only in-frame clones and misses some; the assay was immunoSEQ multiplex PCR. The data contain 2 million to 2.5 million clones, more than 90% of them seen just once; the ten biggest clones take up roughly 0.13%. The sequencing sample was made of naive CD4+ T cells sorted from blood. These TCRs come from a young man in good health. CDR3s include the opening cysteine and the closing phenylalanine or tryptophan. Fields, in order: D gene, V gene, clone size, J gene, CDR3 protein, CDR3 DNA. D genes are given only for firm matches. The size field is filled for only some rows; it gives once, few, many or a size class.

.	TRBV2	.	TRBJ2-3	CASSVASLADTQYF	TGTGCCAGCAGTGTGGCTAGCCTCGCAGATACGCAGTATTTT
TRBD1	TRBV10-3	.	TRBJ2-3	CAIRPGQGTDTQYF	TGTGCCATCAGGCCGGGACAGGGCACAGATACGCAGTATTTT
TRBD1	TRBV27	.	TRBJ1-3	CASSPDRAYSGNTIYF	TGTGCCAGCAGTCCAGACAGGGCCTACTCTGGAAACACCATATATTTT
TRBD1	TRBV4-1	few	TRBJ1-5	CASSQRQGGQPQHF	TGCGCCAGCAGCCAACGACAGGGCGGGCAGCCCCAGCATTTT
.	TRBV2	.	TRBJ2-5	CASSEARRGETQYF	TGTGCCAGCAGTGAGGCTAGGCGGGGAGAGACCCAGTACTTC
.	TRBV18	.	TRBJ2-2	CASSPAAGKAGELFF	TGTGCCAGCTCACCTGCGGCAGGGAAGGCCGGGGAGCTGTTTTTT
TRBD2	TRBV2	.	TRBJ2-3	CASSEAGGRSTDTQYF	TGTGCCAGCAGTGAAGCTGGCGGGAGAAGCACAGATACGCAGTATTTT
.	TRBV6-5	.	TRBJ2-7	CASSYSNNGVYEQYF	TGTGCCAGCAGTTACTCGAACAATGGGGTCTACGAGCAGTACTTC
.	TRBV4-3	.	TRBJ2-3	CASSQTYSLTDTQYF	TGCGCCAGCAGCCAAACATACAGTCTCACAGATACGCAGTATTTT
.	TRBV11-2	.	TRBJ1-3	CASSLALVSGNTIYF	TGTGCCAGCAGCTTAGCGTTAGTCTCTGGAAACACCATATATTTT
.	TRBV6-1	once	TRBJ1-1	CASALWNTEAFF	TGTGCCAGCGCCCTCTGGAACACTGAAGCTTTCTTT
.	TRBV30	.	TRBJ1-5	CAWSLELNQPQHF	TGTGCCTGGAGTTTGGAGTTAAATCAGCCCCAGCATTTT
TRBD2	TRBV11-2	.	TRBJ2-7	CASSVAGAYYEQYF	TGTGCCAGCAGTGTAGCGGGGGCCTACTACGAGCAGTACTTC
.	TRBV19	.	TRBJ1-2	CASSVQGLGYTF	TGTGCCAGTAGTGTACAGGGTCTTGGCTACACCTTC
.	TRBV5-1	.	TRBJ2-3	CASSLAQGTDTQYF	TGCGCCAGCAGCTTGGCCCAGGGAACAGATACGCAGTATTTT
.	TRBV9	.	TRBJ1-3	CASSVDQGRGNTIYF	TGTGCCAGCAGCGTAGATCAGGGGCGGGGAAACACCATATATTTT
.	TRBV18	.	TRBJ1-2	CASSRDTNYGYTF	TGTGCCAGCTCACGGGACACAAACTATGGCTACACCTTC